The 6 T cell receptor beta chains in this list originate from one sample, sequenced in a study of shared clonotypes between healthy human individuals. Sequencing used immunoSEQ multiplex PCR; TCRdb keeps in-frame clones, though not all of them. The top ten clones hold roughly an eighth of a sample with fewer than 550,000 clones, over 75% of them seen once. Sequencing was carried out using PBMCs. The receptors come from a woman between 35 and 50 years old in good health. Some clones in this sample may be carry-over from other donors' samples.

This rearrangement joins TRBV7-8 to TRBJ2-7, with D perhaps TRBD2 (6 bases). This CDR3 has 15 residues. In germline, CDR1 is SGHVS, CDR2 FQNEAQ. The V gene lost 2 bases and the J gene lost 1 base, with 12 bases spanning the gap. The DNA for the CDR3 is TGTGCCAGCAGCTTAAGGGACTCAACATCCTACGAGCAGTACTTC. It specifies CASSLRDSTSYEQYF.

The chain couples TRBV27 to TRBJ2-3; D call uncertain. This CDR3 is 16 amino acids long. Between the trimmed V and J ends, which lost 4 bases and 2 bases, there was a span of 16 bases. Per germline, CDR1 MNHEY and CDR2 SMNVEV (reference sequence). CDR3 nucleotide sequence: TGTGCCAGCAGTTCGTTCACGGCACACGACACAGATACGCAGTATTTT. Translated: CASSSFTAHDTDTQYF.

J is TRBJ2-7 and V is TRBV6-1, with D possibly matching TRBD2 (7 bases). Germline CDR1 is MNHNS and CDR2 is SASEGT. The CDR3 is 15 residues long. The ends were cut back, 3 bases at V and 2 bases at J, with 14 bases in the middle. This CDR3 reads CASSDSGGLAYEQYF. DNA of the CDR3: TGTGCCAGCAGTGATTCGGGGGGCCTGGCCTACGAGCAGTACTTC.

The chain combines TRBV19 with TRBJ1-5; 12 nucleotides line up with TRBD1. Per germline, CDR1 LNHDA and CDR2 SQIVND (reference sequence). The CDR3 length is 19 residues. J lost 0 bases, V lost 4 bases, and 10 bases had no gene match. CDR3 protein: CASSRTGQGAEDSNQPQHF. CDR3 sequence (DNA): TGTGCCAGTAGTAGAACGGGACAGGGGGCCGAAGATAGCAATCAGCCCCAGCATTTT.

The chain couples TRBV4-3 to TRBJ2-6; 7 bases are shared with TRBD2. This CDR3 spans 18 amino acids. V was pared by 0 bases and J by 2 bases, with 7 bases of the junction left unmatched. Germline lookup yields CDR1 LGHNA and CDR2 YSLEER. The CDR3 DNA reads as TGCGCCAGCAGCCAAGATGAGGCGGGAGTGGCTGGGGCCAACGTCCTGACTTTC. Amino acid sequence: CASSQDEAGVAGANVLTF.

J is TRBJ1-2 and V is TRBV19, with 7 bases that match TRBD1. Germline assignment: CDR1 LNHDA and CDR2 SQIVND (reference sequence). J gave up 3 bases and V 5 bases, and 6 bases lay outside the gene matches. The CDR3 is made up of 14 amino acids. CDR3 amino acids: CASSPRDRYYGYTF. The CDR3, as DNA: TGTGCCAGTAGTCCCAGGGACAGATACTATGGCTACACCTTC.